Presented here are 20 T cell receptor beta chains from one specimen sequenced in a study of cytomegalovirus exposure and HLA in healthy donors. PCR used 60 Vbeta primers and 13 Jbeta primers. TCRdb's copy holds only in-frame clones and misses some; the assay was immunoSEQ multiplex PCR. The sample shows about 170,000 clones, 70% to 80% of them seen only once. The specimen sequenced was PBMCs. The origin of the receptors is a woman in her 30s in good health and CMV-seropositive.

This clone has just one count. The CDR3 DNA is TGTGCCAGCAGTTTGGGTAGCGGGGATACCTACGAGCAGTACTTC. Its protein is CASSLGSGDTYEQYF. The chain combines TRBV27 with TRBJ2-7; the match to TRBD2 covers 8 bases. The CDR3 sequence is 15 residues long. CDR1 MNHEY and CDR2 SMNVEV come from the germline V gene (reference sequence). Trimming removed 3 bases from V and 2 bases from J; junction bases left unmatched: 6.

The chain recombines TRBV27 with TRBJ1-2; TRBD1 matches at 7 bases. This CDR3 has 16 amino acids. V was pared by 4 bases and J by 4 bases, with 12 bases of the junction left unmatched. CDR1 is MNHEY and CDR2 is SMNVEV in the germline V gene (reference sequence). The CDR3, as DNA: TGTGCCAGCAGTTGGTCTGAAGGACAGGCTTCCTATGGCTACACCTTC. This translates into CASSWSEGQASYGYTF.

The rearrangement uses TRBV5-4 and TRBJ2-2; the match to TRBD2 covers 8 bases. The V gene's germline CDR1 is SGHNT and CDR2 YYREEE (reference sequence). Germline trimming cut 3 bases from V and 1 base from J; bases unmatched to any gene: 11. The CDR3 totals 18 residues. CDR3 bases: TGTGCCAGCAGCTCGGGGATCCGGGCGGGGGGGAACACCGGGGAGCTGTTTTTT. This translates into CASSSGIRAGGNTGELFF.

This clone appeared a single time. This chain uses TRBV30 with TRBJ2-1, with a possible D match to TRBD1 (5 bases). The ends were cut back, 2 bases at V and 7 bases at J, with 21 bases in the middle. CDR1 is GTSNPN and CDR2 is SVGIG in the germline V gene (reference sequence). CDR3 length: 16 residues. Here the CDR3 DNA reads TGTGCCTGGAGTATTATAGGGGATTGGGGTGGGAATGAGCAGTTCTTC. Its translation is CAWSIIGDWGGNEQFF. The entire variable domain, with the rest obtained from reference TRBV30 and TRBJ2-1, is as follows: SQTIHQWPATLVQPVGSPLSLECTVEGTSNPNLYWYRQAAGRGLQLLFYSVGIGQISSEVPQNLSASRPQDRQFILSSKKLLLSDSGFYLCAWSIIGDWGGNEQFFGPGTRLTVL.

J is TRBJ2-2 and V is TRBV10-2, with 11 bases lining up with TRBD2. The CDR3 consists of 14 residues. V lost 4 bases, J lost 7 bases, and 2 bases stayed unmatched. Germline CDR1 reads WSHSY; CDR2 reads SAAADI. The CDR3 sequence: CASSGLAGIGELFF. The CDR3 DNA follows: TGCGCCAGCAGTGGACTAGCGGGAATCGGGGAGCTGTTTTTT.

The rearrangement joins TRBV7-9 to TRBJ2-6; 11 bases map to TRBD2. Per the germline V gene, CDR1 is SEHNR and CDR2 is FQNEAQ (reference sequence). The CDR3 covers 19 residues. V was clipped by 1 base and J by 1 base; unmatched bases: 6. Here the CDR3 DNA reads TGTGCCAGCAGCTTAGGGCTAGCGGGAGGAGTGTCTGGGGCCAACGTCCTGACTTTC. Translating it yields CASSLGLAGGVSGANVLTF. Full variable domain (outside the CDR3, taken from reference TRBV7-9 and TRBJ2-6): DTGVSQNPRHKITKRGQNVTFRCDPISEHNRLYWYRQTLGQGPEFLTYFQNEAQLEKSRLLSDRFSAERPKGSFSTLEIQRTEQGDSAMYLCASSLGLAGGVSGANVLTFGAGSRLTVL.

V usage is TRBV5-1 and J usage is TRBJ1-2, with TRBD1 identical over 10 bases. Germline lookup yields CDR1 SGHRS and CDR2 YFSETQ. The CDR3 sequence is 15 residues long. Trimming cost V 0 bases and J 5 bases; bases outside gene matches: 4. The chain's CDR3 is CASSLGGQGNYGYTF. CDR3 nucleotides: TGCGCCAGCAGCTTGGGGGGACAGGGGAATTATGGCTACACCTTC.

The chain recombines TRBV5-1 with TRBJ1-4; TRBD1 agrees at 7 bases. Trimming at V came to 4 bases and at J to 3 bases, leaving 6 bases not matched to a gene. The CDR3 contains 15 residues. Germline V gene sequence: CDR1 SGHRS, CDR2 YFSETQ. The CDR3, as DNA: TGCGCCAGCAGCCCCTCCGGGACAGCTAATGAAAAACTGTTTTTT. Encoded protein: CASSPSGTANEKLFF.

Here the CDR3 reads CASSNRDRGGYEQYF. CDR3 DNA: TGTGCCAGCAGCAACAGGGACAGGGGAGGGTACGAGCAGTACTTC. The gene calls are TRBV7-2 and TRBJ2-7; the match to TRBD1 covers 10 bases. Trimming removed 5 bases from V and 4 bases from J; junction bases left unmatched: 8. CDR1 and CDR2 from the germline V gene are SGHTA and FQGNSA. The length of the CDR3 is 15 residues. Full variable domain (missing parts from reference TRBV7-2 and TRBJ2-7): GAGVSQSPSNKVTEKGKDVELRCDPISGHTALYWYRQSLGQGLEFLIYFQGNSAPDKSGLPSDRFSAERTGGSVSTLTIQRTQQEDSAVYLCASSNRDRGGYEQYFGPGTRLTVT.

This CDR3 is CASGPLTGYLNTGELFF. CDR3 sequence (DNA): TGTGCTAGTGGTCCGTTGACAGGCTACTTGAACACCGGGGAGCTGTTTTTT. V and J are TRBV12-5 and TRBJ2-2; D perhaps matches TRBD1 (6 bases). This CDR3 has 17 residues. Trimming pared 5 bases from V and 1 base from J, leaving 17 bases between. Per germline, CDR1 LGHNT and CDR2 FRNRAP.

The chain employs TRBV12-5 and TRBJ2-7; 8 nucleotides align to TRBD1. Germline V lookup: CDR1 LGHNT, CDR2 FRNRAP. The CDR3 is 15 amino acids. V was pared by 6 bases and J by 2 bases, with 9 bases of the junction left unmatched. CDR3 amino acids: CASGSTDRGPYEQYF. The CDR3 nucleotides are TGTGCTAGTGGCTCCACCGACAGGGGCCCCTACGAGCAGTACTTC.

The chain is built from TRBV5-1 and TRBJ1-2, with D perhaps matching TRBD1 (5 bases). Trimming left V 6 bases short and J 4 bases short, with 16 bases between. CDR1 and CDR2 (germline): SGHRS, YFSETQ. CDR3 size: 14 residues. CDR3 residues: CASKGQGGLYGYTF. CDR3 coding DNA: TGCGCCAGCAAGGGGCAGGGAGGCCTCTATGGCTACACCTTC. Variable domain in full (rest from reference TRBV5-1 and TRBJ1-2): KAGVTQTPRYLIKTRGQQVTLSCSPISGHRSVSWYQQTPGQGLQFLFEYFSETQRNKGNFPGRFSGRQFSNSRSEMNVSTLELGDSALYLCASKGQGGLYGYTFGSGTRLTVV.

The genes are TRBV5-6 and TRBJ1-5, with 8 nucleotides matching TRBD1. The CDR3 extends over 14 amino acids. Germline V gives CDR1 SGHDT, CDR2 YYEEEE. V lost 4 bases and J lost 3; bases outside the gene matches: 3. The CDR3 region has the DNA TGTGCCAGCAGCCCGACAGGGGCCAATCAGCCCCAGCATTTT. Its translation is CASSPTGANQPQHF.

The rearrangement joins TRBV10-3 to TRBJ1-2; 7 positions match TRBD1. J lost 0 bases, V lost 6 bases, and 10 bases had no gene match. The length of the CDR3 is 16 residues. Per the germline V gene, CDR1 is ENHRY and CDR2 is SYGVKD. CDR3 sequence: CAISLDREGANYGYTF. CDR3 sequence (DNA): TGTGCCATCAGCCTTGACAGGGAAGGGGCTAACTATGGCTACACCTTC.

The sample holds a few counts of this clone. The chain joins TRBV7-2 to TRBJ1-2, with 8 bases aligning to TRBD1. J gave up 7 bases and V 2 bases, and 9 bases lay outside the gene matches. Germline V gives CDR1 SGHTA, CDR2 FQGNSA. This CDR3 is 15 amino acids long. CDR3 amino acids: CASSLNGQGLGGYTF. The DNA for the CDR3 is TGTGCCAGCAGCTTAAACGGACAGGGATTGGGTGGCTACACCTTC.

The CDR3 reads CASSESGAYGYTF. The CDR3 bases are TGTGCCAGCAGTGAATCTGGGGCTTATGGCTACACCTTC. This sequence joins TRBV6-1 and TRBJ1-2, with D possibly being TRBD1 (5 bases). Trimming left V 2 bases short and J 5 bases short, with 9 bases between. The CDR3 extends over 13 amino acids. CDR1 and CDR2 from the germline V gene are MNHNS and SASEGT.

The V and J genes are TRBV4-3 and TRBJ2-2, with D possibly TRBD1 on 6 matching bases. The germline CDR1 and CDR2 sequences are LGHNA and YSLEER. There are 15 residues in the CDR3. V gave up 0 bases and J gave up 4 bases, with 9 bases separating them. CDR3 sequence (DNA): TGCGCCAGCAGCCAAGACAGGGGCGGCACCGGGGAGCTGTTTTTT. Translating it yields CASSQDRGGTGELFF.

This clone was found once. The rearrangement uses TRBV6-1 and TRBJ2-1; 10 bases align to TRBD1. CDR1 and CDR2 (germline): MNHNS, SASEGT. Losses at the gene ends were 4 bases for V and 5 bases for J; bases not matched to a gene: 5. The CDR3 has 15 residues. CDR3 in DNA: TGTGCCAGCAGTGCGCCGGGACAGGGGAACAATGAGCAGTTCTTC. Residues: CASSAPGQGNNEQFF.

V usage is TRBV7-9 and J usage is TRBJ2-1; tentative D call: TRBD1 (5 bases). Germline CDR1 SEHNR, CDR2 FQNEAQ (reference sequence). The ends were cut back, 4 bases at V and 3 bases at J, with 10 bases in the middle. The CDR3 loop spans 14 amino acids. The CDR3 here is CASSSDQGYNEQFF. In nucleotides, the CDR3 is TGTGCCAGCAGCTCCGACCAGGGCTACAATGAGCAGTTCTTC.

V is TRBV11-2 and J is TRBJ1-1, with D unclear. The ends were cut back, 5 bases at V and 2 bases at J, with 6 bases in the middle. This CDR3 comprises 12 residues. The germline CDR1 and CDR2 sequences are SGHAT and FQNNGV. Here the CDR3 DNA reads TGTGCCAGCAGCGGTAGAAACACTGAAGCTTTCTTT. Protein: CASSGRNTEAFF.